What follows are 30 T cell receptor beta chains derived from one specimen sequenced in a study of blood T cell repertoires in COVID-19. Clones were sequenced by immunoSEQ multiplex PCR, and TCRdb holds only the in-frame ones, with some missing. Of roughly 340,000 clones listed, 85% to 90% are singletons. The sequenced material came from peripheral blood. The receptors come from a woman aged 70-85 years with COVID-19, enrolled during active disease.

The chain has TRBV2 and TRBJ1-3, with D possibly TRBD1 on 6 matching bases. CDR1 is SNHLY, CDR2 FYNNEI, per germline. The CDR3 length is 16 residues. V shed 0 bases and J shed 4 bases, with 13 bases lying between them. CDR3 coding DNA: TGTGCCAGCAGTGAAGCGCTTCTGGGGGCCGGAAACACCATATATTTT. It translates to CASSEALLGAGNTIYF.

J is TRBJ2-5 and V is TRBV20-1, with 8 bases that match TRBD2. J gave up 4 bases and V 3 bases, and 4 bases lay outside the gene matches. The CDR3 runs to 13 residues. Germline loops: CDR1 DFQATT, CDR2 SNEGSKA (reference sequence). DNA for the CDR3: TGCAGTGCTAGTAGCGGGACTACAGAGACCCAGTACTTC. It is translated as CSASSGTTETQYF.

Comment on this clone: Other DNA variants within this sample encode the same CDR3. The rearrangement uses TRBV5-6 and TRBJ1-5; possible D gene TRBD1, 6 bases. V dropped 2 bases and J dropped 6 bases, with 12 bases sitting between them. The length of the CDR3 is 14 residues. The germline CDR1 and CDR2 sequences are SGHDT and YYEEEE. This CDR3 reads CASSFTGLGQPQHF. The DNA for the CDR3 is TGTGCCAGCAGCTTTACAGGGTTAGGTCAGCCCCAGCATTTT.

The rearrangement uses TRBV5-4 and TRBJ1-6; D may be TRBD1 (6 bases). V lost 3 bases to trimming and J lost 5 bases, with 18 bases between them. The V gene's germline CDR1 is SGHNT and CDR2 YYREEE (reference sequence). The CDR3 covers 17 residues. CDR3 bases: TGTGCCAGCAGCTCAACAGGGCGCACCACCAATAATTCACCCCTCCACTTT. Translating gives CASSSTGRTTNNSPLHF.

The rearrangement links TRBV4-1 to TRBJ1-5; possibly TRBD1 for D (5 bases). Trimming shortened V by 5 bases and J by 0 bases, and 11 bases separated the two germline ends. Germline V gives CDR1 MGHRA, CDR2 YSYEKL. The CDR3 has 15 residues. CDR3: CASSELGASNQPQHF. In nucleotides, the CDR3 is TGCGCCAGCAGCGAGCTAGGGGCTAGCAATCAGCCCCAGCATTTT.

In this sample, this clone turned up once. The CDR3 bases are TGTGCCAGCTCGCCGGGACTAGCGTTATATACGCAGTATTTT. As protein: CASSPGLALYTQYF. The chain is built from TRBV18 and TRBJ2-3, with 10 bases fitting TRBD2. Germline V gene data show CDR1 as KGHSH and CDR2 as LQKENI. The CDR3 has 14 amino acids. V trimming: 6 bases; J trimming: 7 bases; junction bases outside the gene matches: 7.

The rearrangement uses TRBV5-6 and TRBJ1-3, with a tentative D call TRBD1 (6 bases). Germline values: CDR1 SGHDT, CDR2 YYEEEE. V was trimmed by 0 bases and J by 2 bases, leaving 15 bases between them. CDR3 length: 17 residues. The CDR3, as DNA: TGTGCCAGCAGCTTGGGGTTGCTGGCAGGGGCTGGAAACACCATATATTTT. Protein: CASSLGLLAGAGNTIYF.

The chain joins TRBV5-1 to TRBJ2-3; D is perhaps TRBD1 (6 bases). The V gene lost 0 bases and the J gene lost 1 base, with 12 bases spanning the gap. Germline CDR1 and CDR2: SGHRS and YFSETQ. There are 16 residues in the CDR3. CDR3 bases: TGCGCCAGCAGCTTGGGACAGCCAGGGGGCACAGATACGCAGTATTTT. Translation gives CASSLGQPGGTDTQYF. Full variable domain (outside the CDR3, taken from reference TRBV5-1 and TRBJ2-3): KAGVTQTPRYLIKTRGQQVTLSCSPISGHRSVSWYQQTPGQGLQFLFEYFSETQRNKGNFPGRFSGRQFSNSRSEMNVSTLELGDSALYLCASSLGQPGGTDTQYFGPGTRLTVL.

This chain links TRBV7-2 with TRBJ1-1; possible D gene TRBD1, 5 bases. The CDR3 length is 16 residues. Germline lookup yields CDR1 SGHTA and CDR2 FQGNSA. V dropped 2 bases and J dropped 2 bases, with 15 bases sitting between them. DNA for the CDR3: TGTGCCAGCAGCTTAAGGTTATTGGGGGGAAACACTGAAGCTTTCTTT. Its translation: CASSLRLLGGNTEAFF.

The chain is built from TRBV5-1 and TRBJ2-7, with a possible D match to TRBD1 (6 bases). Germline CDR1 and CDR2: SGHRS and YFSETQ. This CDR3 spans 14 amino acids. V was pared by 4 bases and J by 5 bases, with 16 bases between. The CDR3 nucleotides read TGCGCCAGCAGCCTACCGACAGGAGGCGACGAGCAGTACTTC. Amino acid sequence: CASSLPTGGDEQYF.

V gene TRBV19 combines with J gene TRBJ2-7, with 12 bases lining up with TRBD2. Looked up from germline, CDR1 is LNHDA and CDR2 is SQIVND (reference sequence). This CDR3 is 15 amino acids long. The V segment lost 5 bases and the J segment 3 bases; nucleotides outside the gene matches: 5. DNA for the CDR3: TGTGCCAGTAGTTCAGGACTAGCGGGGAGCTACGAGCAGTACTTC. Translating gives CASSSGLAGSYEQYF.

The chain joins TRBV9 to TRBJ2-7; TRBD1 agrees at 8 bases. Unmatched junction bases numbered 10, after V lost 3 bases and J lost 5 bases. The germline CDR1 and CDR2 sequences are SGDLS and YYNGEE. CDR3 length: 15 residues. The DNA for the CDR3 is TGTGCCAGCAGCGCGAGCCCTAGGACAGGGCACGAGCAGTACTTC. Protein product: CASSASPRTGHEQYF.

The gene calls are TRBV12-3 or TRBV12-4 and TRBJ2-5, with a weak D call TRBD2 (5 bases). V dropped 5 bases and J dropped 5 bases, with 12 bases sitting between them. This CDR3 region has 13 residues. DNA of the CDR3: TGTGCCAGCAGTCCTTTCGGGGTGGAGACCCAGTACTTC. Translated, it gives CASSPFGVETQYF.

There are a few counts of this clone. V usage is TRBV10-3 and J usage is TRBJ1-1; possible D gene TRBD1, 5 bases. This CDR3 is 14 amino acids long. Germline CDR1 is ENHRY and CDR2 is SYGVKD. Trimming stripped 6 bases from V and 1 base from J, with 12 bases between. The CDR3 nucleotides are TGTGCCATCAGGACGACAGACTCGAACACTGAAGCTTTCTTT. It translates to CAIRTTDSNTEAFF.

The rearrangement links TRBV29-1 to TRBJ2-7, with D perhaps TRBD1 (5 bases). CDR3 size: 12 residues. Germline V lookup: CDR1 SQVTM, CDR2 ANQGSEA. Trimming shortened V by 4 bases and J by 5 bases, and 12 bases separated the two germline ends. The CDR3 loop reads CSVASQGNEQYF. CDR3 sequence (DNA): TGCAGCGTTGCGTCCCAGGGTAACGAGCAGTACTTC.

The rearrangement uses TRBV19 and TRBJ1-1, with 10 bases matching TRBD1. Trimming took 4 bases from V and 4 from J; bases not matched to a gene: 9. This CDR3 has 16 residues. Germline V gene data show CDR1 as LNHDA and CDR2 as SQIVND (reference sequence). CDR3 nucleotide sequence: TGTGCCAGTAGTACCCCCGGGACAGGGGCCCGCACTGAAGCTTTCTTT. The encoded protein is CASSTPGTGARTEAFF.

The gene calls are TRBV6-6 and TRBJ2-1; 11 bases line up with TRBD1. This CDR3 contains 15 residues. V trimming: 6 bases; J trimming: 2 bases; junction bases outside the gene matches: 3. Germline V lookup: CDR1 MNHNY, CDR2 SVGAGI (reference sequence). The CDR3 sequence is CASSSGQGAYNEQFF. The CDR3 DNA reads TGTGCCAGCAGCTCGGGACAGGGGGCCTACAATGAGCAGTTCTTC.

In nucleotides, the CDR3 is TGTGCCAGCAGCTTGAGTCCTTGGGTAGGGGGCAATGAGCAGTTCTTC. Translated, it gives CASSLSPWVGGNEQFF. The chain carries TRBV7-9 and TRBJ2-1, with D possibly TRBD1 on 6 matching bases. There are 16 residues in the CDR3. Per the germline V gene, CDR1 is SEHNR and CDR2 is FQNEAQ (reference sequence). Between the trimmed V and J ends, which lost 3 bases and 6 bases, there was a span of 18 bases.

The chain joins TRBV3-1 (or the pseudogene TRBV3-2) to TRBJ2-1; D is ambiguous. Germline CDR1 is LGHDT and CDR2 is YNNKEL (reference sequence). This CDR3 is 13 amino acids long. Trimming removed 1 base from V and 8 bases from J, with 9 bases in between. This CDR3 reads CASSQVRFDEQFF. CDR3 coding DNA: TGTGCCAGCAGCCAAGTTCGTTTCGATGAGCAGTTCTTC.

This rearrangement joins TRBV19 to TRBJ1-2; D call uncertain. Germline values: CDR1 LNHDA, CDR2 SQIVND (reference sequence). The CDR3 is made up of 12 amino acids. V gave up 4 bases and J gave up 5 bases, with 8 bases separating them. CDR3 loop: CASSNWPYGYTF. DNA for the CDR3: TGTGCCAGTAGTAATTGGCCGTATGGCTACACCTTC.

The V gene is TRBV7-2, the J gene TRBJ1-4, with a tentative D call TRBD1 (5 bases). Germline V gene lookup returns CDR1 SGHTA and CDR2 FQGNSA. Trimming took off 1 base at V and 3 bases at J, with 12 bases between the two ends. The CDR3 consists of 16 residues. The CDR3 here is CASSLGGRTPNEKLFF. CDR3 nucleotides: TGTGCCAGCAGCTTAGGGGGCCGGACCCCTAATGAAAAACTGTTTTTT. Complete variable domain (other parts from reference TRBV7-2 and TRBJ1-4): GAGVSQSPSNKVTEKGKDVELRCDPISGHTALYWYRQSLGQGLEFLIYFQGNSAPDKSGLPSDRFSAERTGGSVSTLTIQRTQQEDSAVYLCASSLGGRTPNEKLFFGSGTQLSVL.

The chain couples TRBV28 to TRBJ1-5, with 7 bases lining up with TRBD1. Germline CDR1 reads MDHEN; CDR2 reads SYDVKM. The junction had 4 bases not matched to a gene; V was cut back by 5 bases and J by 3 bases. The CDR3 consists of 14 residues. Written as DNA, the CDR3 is TGTGCCAGCAGTGTCGGGACAGACAATCAGCCCCAGCATTTT. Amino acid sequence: CASSVGTDNQPQHF. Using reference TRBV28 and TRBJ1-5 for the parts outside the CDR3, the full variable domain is DVKVTQSSRYLVKRTGEKVFLECVQDMDHENMFWYRQDPGLGLRLIYFSYDVKMKEKGDIPEGYSVSREKKERFSLILESASTNQTSMYLCASSVGTDNQPQHFGDGTRLSIL.

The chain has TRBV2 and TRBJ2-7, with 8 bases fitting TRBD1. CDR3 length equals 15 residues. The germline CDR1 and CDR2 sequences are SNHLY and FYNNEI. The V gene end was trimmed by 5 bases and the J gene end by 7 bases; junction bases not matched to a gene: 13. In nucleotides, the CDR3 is TGTGCCAGCAGTTACTTCATGGACAGGGTGGGAGAGCAGTACTTC. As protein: CASSYFMDRVGEQYF. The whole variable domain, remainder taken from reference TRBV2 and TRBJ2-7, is EPEVTQTPSHQVTQMGQEVILRCVPISNHLYFYWYRQILGQKVEFLVSFYNNEISEKSEIFDDQFSVERPDGSNFTLKIRSTKLEDSAMYFCASSYFMDRVGEQYFGPGTRLTVT.

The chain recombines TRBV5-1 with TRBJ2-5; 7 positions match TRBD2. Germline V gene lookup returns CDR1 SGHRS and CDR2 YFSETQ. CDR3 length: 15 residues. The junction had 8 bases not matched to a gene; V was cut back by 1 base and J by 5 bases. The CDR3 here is CASSLRPGGMETQYF. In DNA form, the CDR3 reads TGCGCCAGCAGCTTGAGACCGGGGGGAATGGAGACCCAGTACTTC.

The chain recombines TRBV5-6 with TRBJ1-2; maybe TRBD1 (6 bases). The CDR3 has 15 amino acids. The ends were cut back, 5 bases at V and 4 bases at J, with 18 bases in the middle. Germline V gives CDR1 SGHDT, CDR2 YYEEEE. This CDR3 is CASSYRDTNFYGYTF. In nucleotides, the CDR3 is TGTGCCAGCAGTTACAGGGATACTAACTTCTATGGCTACACCTTC.

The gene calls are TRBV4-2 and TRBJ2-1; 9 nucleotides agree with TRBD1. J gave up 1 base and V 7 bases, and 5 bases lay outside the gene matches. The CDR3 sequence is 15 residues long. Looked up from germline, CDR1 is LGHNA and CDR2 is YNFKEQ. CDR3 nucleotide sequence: TGTGCCAGCACCTTGGACAGGGGATCCTACAATGAGCAGTTCTTC. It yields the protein CASTLDRGSYNEQFF.

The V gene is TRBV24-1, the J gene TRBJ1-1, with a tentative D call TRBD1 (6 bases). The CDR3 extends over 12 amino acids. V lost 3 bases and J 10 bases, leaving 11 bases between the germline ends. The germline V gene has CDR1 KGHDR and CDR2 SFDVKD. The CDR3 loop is CATSDPGETAFF. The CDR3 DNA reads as TGTGCCACCAGTGATCCAGGGGAGACAGCTTTCTTT.

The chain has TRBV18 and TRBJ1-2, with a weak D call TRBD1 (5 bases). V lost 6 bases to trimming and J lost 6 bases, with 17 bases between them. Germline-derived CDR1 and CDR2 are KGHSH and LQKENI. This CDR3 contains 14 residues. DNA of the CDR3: TGTGCCAGCTCCCCCACCGGGGGGGTAGATGGCTACACCTTC. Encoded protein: CASSPTGGVDGYTF.

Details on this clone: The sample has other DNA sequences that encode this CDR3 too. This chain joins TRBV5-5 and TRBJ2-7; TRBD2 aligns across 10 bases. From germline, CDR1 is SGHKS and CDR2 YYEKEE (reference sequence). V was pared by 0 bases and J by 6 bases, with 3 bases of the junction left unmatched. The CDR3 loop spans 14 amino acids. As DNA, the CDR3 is TGTGCCAGCAGCTTGGGAGCGGGGGGGCTCGAGCAGTACTTC. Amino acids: CASSLGAGGLEQYF.

The CDR3 loop is CASSQDPGTSGGARADTQYF. CDR3 DNA sequence: TGCGCCAGCAGCCAAGATCCTGGGACTAGCGGGGGGGCAAGGGCAGATACGCAGTATTTT. V is TRBV4-3 and J is TRBJ2-3, with 16 bases lining up with TRBD2. V was clipped by 0 bases and J by 4 bases; unmatched bases: 10. This CDR3 has 20 amino acids. CDR1 and CDR2 from the germline V gene are LGHNA and YSLEER.